The clone carrying this TCR beta chain was picked up a small number of times. Its antigen is currently unknown. Sequencing used immunoSEQ multiplex PCR; TCRdb keeps in-frame clones, though not all of them. The repertoire holds some 15,000 clones, over 70% seen once, with roughly 8.2% in the top ten. Graft-derived tissue was subjected to processing to liberate intraepithelial and lamina propria lymphocytes. The junction had 6 bases not matched to a gene; V was cut back by 6 bases and J by 3 bases. In germline, CDR1 is SGDLS, CDR2 YYNGEE. The CDR3 totals 13 residues. The data belong to a study of graft-versus-host responses after intestinal transplantation. General study results and limits: Patients with graft-donor T cell macrochimerism had high graft-versus-host to host-versus-graft clonal ratios in allografts.

V gene TRBV9 combines with J gene TRBJ2-7; 7 positions agree with TRBD1. This TCR was recovered from a human patient who received an intestinal transplant, so some T cells may come from the graft donor. This material consisted of ileum tissue, taken roughly 450 days after intestinal transplant. CDR3 in DNA: TGTGCCAGCACCCTAGGGGGCGGCTACGAGCAGTACTTC. It yields the protein CASTLGGGYEQYF.